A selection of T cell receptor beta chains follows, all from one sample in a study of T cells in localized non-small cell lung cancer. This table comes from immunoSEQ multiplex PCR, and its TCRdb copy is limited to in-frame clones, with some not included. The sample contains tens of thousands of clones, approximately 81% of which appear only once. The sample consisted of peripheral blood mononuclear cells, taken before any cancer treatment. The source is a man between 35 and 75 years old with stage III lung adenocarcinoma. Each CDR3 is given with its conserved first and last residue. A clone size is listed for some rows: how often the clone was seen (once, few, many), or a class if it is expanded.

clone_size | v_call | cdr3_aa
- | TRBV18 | CASSPVQGALNTEAFF
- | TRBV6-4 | CTSSVAGGLGAYGYTF
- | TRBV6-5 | CASSSQQSSNQPQHF
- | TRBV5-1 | CASSLADNPYEQYF
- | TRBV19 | CASISGTENTGELFF
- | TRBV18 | CASSAAGARGNTIYF
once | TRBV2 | CASSPSDLMEPGELFF
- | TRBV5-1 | CASSLGLFDSRDTEAFF
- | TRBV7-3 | CASSAQTGTMNTEAFF
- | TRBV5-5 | CASRGQTPVWEGYTF
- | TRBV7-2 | CASSLMYISSYNSPLHF
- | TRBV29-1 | CSVEGGGSSYNEQFF
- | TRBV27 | CASSFTGEETQYF
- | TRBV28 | CASSHRWAGGLSGYEQYF
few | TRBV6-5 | CRPGGNSPLHF
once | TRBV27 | CASSLSSGGNEQFF
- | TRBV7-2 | CASSLVGESTDTQYF
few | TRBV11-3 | CASSLRAGPIYEQYF
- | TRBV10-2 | CASTERGDGELFF
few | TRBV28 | CASSLLREYAEAFF
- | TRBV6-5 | CASSYGGNQPQHF
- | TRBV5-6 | CASSSTRYGYTF
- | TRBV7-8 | CASSLERREAFF
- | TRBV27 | CASSSGQSNYGYTF
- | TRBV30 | CAWSSAGLGTGETQYF
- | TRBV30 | CAWTHWGQGKGYEQYF
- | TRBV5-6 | CASSLETGRWVTEAFF
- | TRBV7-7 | CASSLAKGRDTEAFF
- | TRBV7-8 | CASSLTGNSNQPQHF
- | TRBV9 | CASSARGGTRTDTQYF
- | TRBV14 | CASSPSGGLYEQYF
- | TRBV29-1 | CSVDTAEQETQYF
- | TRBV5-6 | CASSWAGGAYEQYF
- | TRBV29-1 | CSVEAIGHRTPDYGYTF
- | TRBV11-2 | CASRDPGLAGVQFF
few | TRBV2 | CASGDYEQYF
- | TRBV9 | CASSVGFGARTGELFF
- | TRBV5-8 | CASPETGFTPDTQYF
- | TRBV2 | CASSPASGGAYEQYF
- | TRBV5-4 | CASSPGQGRDGYTF
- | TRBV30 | CAWSLRGGSYEQYF
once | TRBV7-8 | CASSFRGGLDNEQFF
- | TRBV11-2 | CASSFSHDNQPQHF
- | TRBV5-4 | CASSPTLAQGADTQYF
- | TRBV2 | CASSEMTYRDGLYEQYF
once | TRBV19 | CASSTGTAYSNQPQHF
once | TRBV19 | CASSPSTGSSYEQYF
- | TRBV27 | CASRANSGAGTQYF
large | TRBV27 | CASSPPLLAGARETQYF
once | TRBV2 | CASNRDETQYF
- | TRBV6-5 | CASSQSAATNEKLFF
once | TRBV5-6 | CASSLGSGAYNEQFF